Shown below are 10 T cell receptor beta chains from a single sample sequenced in a study of T cell repertoires in cytomegalovirus infection. TCRdb redid the calling of the reads with MiXCR, one entry per CDR3 protein. The data contain 630,000 or so distinct CDR3 sequences, 20% to 25% of them singletons. Sequenced material: CD8+ T cells from PBMCs. These receptors all come from a human donor in good health (CMV status not recorded). Some clones in this sample may be carry-over from other donors' samples.

This chain joins TRBV3-1 and TRBJ1-1; D gene ambiguous. Per the germline V gene, CDR1 is LGHDT and CDR2 is YNNKEL (reference sequence). The germline V and J ends were trimmed by 2 bases and 1 base, with 14 bases remaining between them. The CDR3 runs to 16 residues. The CDR3 nucleotides read TGTGCCAGCAGCCAAAACCCCCGGCCTCAGAACACTGAAGCTTTCTTT. It yields the protein CASSQNPRPQNTEAFF.

This clonotype was seen ten or more times. V usage is TRBV7-6 and J usage is TRBJ1-5; D call uncertain. Germline loops: CDR1 SGHVS, CDR2 FNYEAQ. This CDR3 spans 15 amino acids. The germline V and J ends were trimmed by 2 bases and 3 bases, with 11 bases remaining between them. CDR3 protein: CASSLSQAFNQPQHF. The CDR3 DNA reads as TGTGCCAGCAGCTTATCGCAGGCCTTCAATCAGCCCCAGCATTTT.

This clonotype was seen more than once but under ten times. The V call is TRBV28, the J call TRBJ2-5; 13 bases are a match to TRBD2. CDR1 and CDR2 (germline): MDHEN, SYDVKM. The CDR3 runs 15 residues. Trimming removed 10 bases from V and 4 bases from J; junction bases left unmatched: 9. CDR3 amino acids: CATTTSGGLGETQYF. The CDR3 nucleotides read TGTGCCACCACGACTAGCGGGGGGCTTGGAGAGACCCAGTACTTC.

This sequence joins TRBV20-1 and TRBJ2-1, with no clear D. Germline values: CDR1 DFQATT, CDR2 SNEGSKA (reference sequence). The germline V and J ends were trimmed by 6 bases and 0 bases, with 9 bases remaining between them. The CDR3 consists of 13 residues. The DNA of the CDR3 is TGCAGTGCCCCAAGGACCTCCTACAATGAGCAGTTCTTC. Amino acids: CSAPRTSYNEQFF.

This clonotype has ten or more counts. V gene TRBV7-6 combines with J gene TRBJ2-3; no firm D call. Looked up from germline, CDR1 is SGHVS and CDR2 is FNYEAQ. This CDR3 is built from 15 residues. Trimming cost V 0 bases and J 2 bases, with 9 bases left between them. Here the CDR3 DNA reads TGTGCCAGCAGCTTAGCAGGCTACTCCACAGATACGCAGTATTTT. This sequence encodes CASSLAGYSTDTQYF.

The chain is built from TRBV6-6 and TRBJ2-3; 7 positions agree with TRBD2. This CDR3 comprises 16 residues. Germline lookup yields CDR1 MNHNY and CDR2 SVGAGI (reference sequence). Germline trimming cut 6 bases from V and 0 bases from J; bases unmatched to any gene: 9. The chain's CDR3 is CASRPGTTPSTDTQYF. CDR3 bases: TGTGCCAGCAGGCCCGGGACTACCCCTAGCACAGATACGCAGTATTTT.

This clonotype was detected ten times or more. CDR3 bases: TGTGCCAGCAGCCCCGAGGGGCTACTTAGGGAAGAGCAGTACTTC. This sequence encodes CASSPEGLLREEQYF. The genes are TRBV7-2 and TRBJ2-7; D may correspond to TRBD1 or TRBD2 (5 bases each). CDR1 and CDR2 (germline): SGHTA, FQGNSA. CDR3 size: 15 residues. Trimming pared 5 bases from V and 7 bases from J, leaving 21 bases between. Together with reference TRBV7-2 and TRBJ2-7, the CDR3 gives the full variable domain: GAGVSQSPSNKVTEKGKDVELRCDPISGHTALYWYRQSLGQGLEFLIYFQGNSAPDKSGLPSDRFSAERTGGSVSTLTIQRTQQEDSAVYLCASSPEGLLREEQYFGPGTRLTVT.

There are a few counts of this clonotype. V is TRBV11-2 and J is TRBJ2-3; no firm D call. The V end lost 6 bases, the J end lost 7 bases, and 14 bases lay between the germline ends. This CDR3 is built from 13 residues. Germline CDR1 reads SGHAT; CDR2 reads FQNNGV. CDR3 sequence reads: CASRYLRVNTQYF. For the CDR3, the DNA is TGTGCCAGCAGATACCTAAGGGTGAATACGCAGTATTTT.

This clonotype was observed a handful of times. The V gene is TRBV6-5, the J gene TRBJ2-3; D is perhaps TRBD2 (5 bases). In germline, CDR1 is MNHEY, CDR2 SVGAGI. V lost 5 bases to trimming and J lost 2 bases, with 14 bases between them. The CDR3 has 15 amino acids. CDR3 bases: TGTGCCAGCAGTACGGCGGGCGGCCACACAGATACGCAGTATTTT. Translation gives CASSTAGGHTDTQYF.

This clonotype was seen more than once but under ten times. The V gene is TRBV4-1, the J gene TRBJ2-5; D not resolved. From germline, CDR1 is MGHRA and CDR2 YSYEKL. The CDR3 is 11 amino acids. Trimming shortened V by 6 bases and J by 5 bases, and 7 bases separated the two germline ends. This CDR3 reads CASRFGETQYF. DNA for the CDR3: TGCGCCAGCAGATTCGGGGAGACCCAGTACTTC.